Below are 23 T cell receptor beta chains sequenced from a single sample in a study of blood T cell repertoires in COVID-19 (TCRdb year 2020). To prepare the library, the immunoSEQ multiplex PCR assay was applied. Entries here come from immuneACCESS through TCRdb and include only in-frame sequences with V and J called. Some clones fail to appear in such tables; in the studies checked, an unresolved V gene covers under half of the shortfall, and the cause of the remainder is unknown. This sample gives about 92,000 clones in total; roughly 80% of them show up just once. Clones ranked in the top ten supply approximately 15% of the sample. Sequenced sample: peripheral blood. The receptors shown here come from a woman older than 75 with active or convalescent COVID-19.

The genes are TRBV6-1 and TRBJ2-1; 12 bases are a match to TRBD2. The J segment lost 4 bases and the V segment lost 4 bases, leaving 14 bases of the junction unmatched. This CDR3 is 19 amino acids long. Germline CDR1 MNHNS, CDR2 SASEGT. The CDR3 protein is CASSGLVTSGSHTYNEQFF. DNA of the CDR3: TGTGCCAGCAGTGGACTAGTGACTAGCGGGAGTCATACGTACAATGAGCAGTTCTTC.

The chain employs TRBV24-1 and TRBJ2-5; 8 bases agree with TRBD2. From germline, CDR1 is KGHDR and CDR2 SFDVKD. V gave up 3 bases and J gave up 5 bases; unmatched junction bases: 13. This CDR3 comprises 17 residues. The CDR3 sequence: CATSDTQKIAGGETQYF. The CDR3 bases are TGTGCCACCAGTGATACCCAGAAAATCGCGGGGGGCGAGACCCAGTACTTC.

The genes are TRBV27 and TRBJ1-5; TRBD1 matches at 9 bases. This CDR3 is built from 16 residues. Germline CDR1 is MNHEY and CDR2 is SMNVEV (reference sequence). Losses at the gene ends were 2 bases for V and 3 bases for J; bases not matched to a gene: 5. CDR3 in amino acids: CASSLSPQGANQPQHF. The CDR3 nucleotides are TGTGCCAGCAGTTTAAGCCCACAGGGGGCCAATCAGCCCCAGCATTTT.

The V gene is TRBV3-1 (or the pseudogene TRBV3-2), the J gene TRBJ2-3, with 7 bases fitting TRBD2. J was trimmed by 3 bases and V by 1 base; bases with no gene match: 4. Germline lookup yields CDR1 LGHDT and CDR2 YNNKEL (reference sequence). The length of the CDR3 is 15 residues. The CDR3 DNA sequence: TGTGCCAGCAGCCAAGGGGGAGGGCCTACAGATACGCAGTATTTT. This translates into CASSQGGGPTDTQYF.

The chain uses TRBV19 and TRBJ1-1, with D possibly being TRBD1 (5 bases). Between the trimmed V and J ends, which lost 5 bases and 0 bases, there was a span of 19 bases. The CDR3 is made up of 17 amino acids. Germline CDR1 LNHDA, CDR2 SQIVND (reference sequence). CDR3 sequence reads: CASSPGGGNWVNTEAFF. The CDR3 DNA sequence: TGTGCCAGTAGTCCCGGCGGGGGGAATTGGGTGAACACTGAAGCTTTCTTT.

The rearrangement joins TRBV9 to TRBJ1-1, with 8 bases fitting TRBD1. The CDR3 has 17 residues. V shed 0 bases, J shed 3 bases, and the junction held 10 bases outside the gene matches. CDR1 and CDR2 (germline): SGDLS, YYNGEE. CDR3 nucleotides: TGTGCCAGCAGCGTAGCGGGACAGGCAACGAGGGACACTGAAGCTTTCTTT. It translates to CASSVAGQATRDTEAFF.

The V gene is TRBV9, the J gene TRBJ1-4; 9 bases match TRBD1. V lost 4 bases, J lost 4 bases, and 5 bases stayed unmatched. The CDR3 has 15 amino acids. The germline V gene has CDR1 SGDLS and CDR2 YYNGEE. The CDR3 bases are TGTGCCAGCAGCAAGGGACAGGGAGGTAATGAAAAACTGTTTTTT. Protein product: CASSKGQGGNEKLFF.

This chain links TRBV5-1 with TRBJ2-7; 14 bases line up with TRBD2. Germline CDR1 and CDR2: SGHRS and YFSETQ. The length of the CDR3 is 17 residues. The trim removed 5 bases at V and 2 bases at J, leaving 9 bases unmatched. The CDR3 DNA reads as TGCGCCAGCAGGGCCGGGACTAGCGGGAGTCTGCCCTACGAGCAGTACTTC. It encodes CASRAGTSGSLPYEQYF.

This clone appeared a few times. V and J are TRBV7-3 and TRBJ2-3; D call uncertain. The CDR3 has 15 amino acids. Trimming shortened V by 0 bases and J by 4 bases, and 11 bases separated the two germline ends. Germline-derived CDR1 and CDR2 are SGHTA and FQGTGA. The CDR3 spells CASSLTSNQADTQYF. The CDR3 DNA reads as TGTGCCAGCAGCTTAACCAGCAACCAGGCAGATACGCAGTATTTT.

This chain connects TRBV29-1 to TRBJ1-3; D is perhaps TRBD1 (5 bases). This CDR3 comprises 13 residues. CDR1 and CDR2 from the germline V gene are SQVTM and ANQGSEA. Trimming removed 4 bases from V and 0 bases from J, with 7 bases in between. The CDR3 here is CSVGQSSGNTIYF. The CDR3 coding sequence is TGCAGCGTTGGACAGAGCTCTGGAAACACCATATATTTT.

This chain joins TRBV5-1 and TRBJ2-1; 7 nucleotides align to TRBD1. With V trimmed by 3 bases and J by 3 bases, 6 bases remained unmatched. CDR1 is SGHRS and CDR2 is YFSETQ in the germline V gene. The CDR3 is made up of 15 amino acids. As DNA, the CDR3 is TGCGCCAGCAGCTCGCCCGGGACAGACTACAATGAGCAGTTCTTC. This codes for CASSSPGTDYNEQFF.

Details on this clone: The junction shows a germline mismatch at one end, possibly a read error. This chain joins TRBV20-1 and TRBJ2-1; possible D gene TRBD2, 6 bases. The CDR3 sequence is 10 residues long. The germline CDR1 and CDR2 sequences are DFQATT and SNEGSKA (reference sequence). DNA for the CDR3: TGCAGTGCAAACCCCGGGACTCCAATCTTC. Translation: CSANPGTPIF.

The rearrangement uses TRBV5-5 and TRBJ2-3; D may be TRBD1 (6 bases). Deletions cut 1 base from V and 4 bases from J, with 13 bases between. Looked up from germline, CDR1 is SGHKS and CDR2 is YYEKEE (reference sequence). CDR3 length: 15 residues. Here the CDR3 reads CASSLWVRGADTQYF. CDR3 sequence (DNA): TGTGCCAGCAGCTTGTGGGTCAGGGGAGCAGATACGCAGTATTTT. Full variable domain (remainder filled in from reference TRBV5-5 and TRBJ2-3): DAGVTQSPTHLIKTRGQQVTLRCSPISGHKSVSWYQQVLGQGPQFIFQYYEKEERGRGNFPDRFSARQFPNYSSELNVNALLLGDSALYLCASSLWVRGADTQYFGPGTRLTVL.

V is TRBV5-1 and J is TRBJ2-2; tentative D call: TRBD2 (8 bases). Trimming stripped 0 bases from V and 7 bases from J, with 22 bases between. CDR3 length: 18 residues. The germline V gene encodes CDR1 SGHRS and CDR2 YFSETQ. The CDR3 protein is CASSLDLPGGGMNGELFF. In DNA form, the CDR3 reads TGCGCCAGCAGCTTGGACCTCCCGGGAGGGGGCATGAACGGGGAGCTGTTTTTT.

The rearrangement links TRBV15 to TRBJ2-7, with TRBD1 identical over 7 bases. This CDR3 is 14 amino acids long. J gave up 1 base and V 3 bases, and 3 bases lay outside the gene matches. Germline assignment: CDR1 LNHNV and CDR2 YYDKDF (reference sequence). CDR3 loop: CATSRPGQSYEQYF. DNA of the CDR3: TGTGCCACCAGCAGGCCGGGACAGTCCTACGAGCAGTACTTC.

The chain joins TRBV25-1 to TRBJ2-5; 7 bases fit TRBD2. The CDR3 runs to 13 residues. Germline CDR1 and CDR2: MGHDK and SYGVNS. The ends lost 3 bases at V and 4 bases at J; junction bases unmatched: 2. CDR3 sequence (DNA): TGTGCCAGCAGTGAGTCGGGAGGAGAGACCCAGTACTTC. Amino acid sequence: CASSESGGETQYF. Full variable domain (remainder filled in from reference TRBV25-1 and TRBJ2-5): EADIYQTPRYLVIGTGKKITLECSQTMGHDKMYWYQQDPGMELHLIHYSYGVNSTEKGDLSSESTVSRIRTEHFPLTLESARPSHTSQYLCASSESGGETQYFGPGTRLLVL.

The DNA for the CDR3 is TGTGCCAGCAGCTTAGGGCGGGCAGGGGGGACTGGAAACACCATATATTTT. It is translated as CASSLGRAGGTGNTIYF. The rearrangement uses TRBV13 and TRBJ1-3; 7 bases align to TRBD1. The germline V gene encodes CDR1 PRHDT and CDR2 FYEKMQ (reference sequence). The CDR3 is made up of 17 amino acids. Trimming cost V 0 bases and J 2 bases; bases outside gene matches: 7.

This clone was counted only a few times. The CDR3 is CASSIAAGGRSTDTQYF. DNA for the CDR3: TGTGCCAGTAGTATAGCAGCGGGAGGGCGGAGCACAGATACGCAGTATTTT. The rearrangement uses TRBV19 and TRBJ2-3, with TRBD2 matching 10 bases. This CDR3 has 17 amino acids. In germline, CDR1 is LNHDA, CDR2 SQIVND (reference sequence). Trimming at V came to 1 base and at J to 0 bases, leaving 4 bases not matched to a gene.

V is TRBV9 and J is TRBJ1-2; D is unclear. From germline, CDR1 is SGDLS and CDR2 YYNGEE. The CDR3 loop spans 17 amino acids. The V end was cut by 3 bases, the J end by 5 bases, with 23 bases between. CDR3 residues: CASSDPGVQPGRYGYTF. CDR3 DNA: TGTGCCAGCAGCGACCCCGGTGTACAGCCGGGGAGGTATGGCTACACCTTC.

The chain combines TRBV13 with TRBJ1-2, with D possibly being TRBD1 (6 bases). The CDR3 spans 14 residues. V dropped 3 bases and J dropped 8 bases, with 16 bases sitting between them. CDR1 and CDR2 (germline): PRHDT, FYEKMQ (reference sequence). CDR3 loop: CASSLQTNQGGYTF. CDR3 coding DNA: TGTGCCAGCAGCTTGCAAACAAACCAGGGGGGCTACACCTTC.

This clone was observed a single time. The CDR3 loop reads CASSRGQGTEAFF. As DNA, the CDR3 is TGCGCCAGCAGCCGGGGACAGGGGACTGAAGCTTTCTTT. V and J are TRBV4-3 and TRBJ1-1; 10 bases fit TRBD1. With 4 bases clipped from V and 5 bases from J, the junction kept 1 base outside the gene matches. This CDR3 region has 13 residues. Germline-derived CDR1 and CDR2 are LGHNA and YSLEER.

The CDR3 region has the DNA TGTGCCAGCAGTGAAGCCGCGAGACTAGCGGGGGGTTGGGAGCAGTTCTTC. This gives the protein CASSEAARLAGGWEQFF. This rearrangement joins TRBV2 to TRBJ2-1, with TRBD2 matching 13 bases. Germline V gene sequence: CDR1 SNHLY, CDR2 FYNNEI. This CDR3 region has 17 residues. Germline trimming cut 0 bases from V and 10 bases from J; bases unmatched to any gene: 9. Filled out from reference TRBV2 and TRBJ2-1, the complete variable domain reads EPEVTQTPSHQVTQMGQEVILRCVPISNHLYFYWYRQILGQKVEFLVSFYNNEISEKSEIFDDQFSVERPDGSNFTLKIRSTKLEDSAMYFCASSEAARLAGGWEQFFGPGTRLTVL.

This clone was counted between two and nine times. This chain joins TRBV19 and TRBJ1-1, with D unresolved. The CDR3 contains 14 residues. The V and J ends lost 5 bases and 5 bases respectively, with 15 bases between them. From germline, CDR1 is LNHDA and CDR2 SQIVND (reference sequence). CDR3 loop: CASSPGPRGTEAFF. For the CDR3, the DNA is TGTGCCAGTAGTCCCGGTCCTAGAGGAACTGAAGCTTTCTTT.